This T cell receptor (beta chain) was sequenced in a study of cytomegalovirus exposure and HLA in healthy donors. J gave up 2 bases and V 8 bases, and 11 bases lay outside the gene matches. The CDR3 contains 15 residues. Per germline, CDR1 MNHNS and CDR2 SASEGT. In the case of this clone: Its matching antigen is unknown.

This PCR relied on a set of 60 Vbeta primers and 13 Jbeta primers. Method: immunoSEQ multiplex PCR; TCRdb's copy keeps in-frame clones and lacks some. The profile shows around 160,000 clones, over 80% of them singletons. Broader study findings: It was reported that TCR beta sequences correctly inferred the HLA-A and HLA-B alleles for most subjects.

The sequence derives from a woman younger than 35 in good health and CMV-seronegative. The chain is built from TRBV6-1 and TRBJ1-2; 7 bases line up with TRBD1. Specimen: PBMCs. The CDR3 protein is CASSPWDRANYGYTF. The CDR3 nucleotides are TGTGCCAGCTCTCCCTGGGACAGAGCAAACTATGGCTACACCTTC.